These T cell receptor beta chains were read from a single sample in a study of blood T cell repertoires in COVID-19. The repertoire was sequenced with immunoSEQ multiplex PCR; TCRdb's copy has only in-frame clones and lacks some. The sample lists about 68,000 clones; approximately 80% were seen once. The sequencing input was peripheral blood. These receptors all come from a human donor in a cohort sampled during active COVID-19. Both conserved end residues are part of each CDR3. The D gene is left open where the match is weak. Expanded clones are given a class, and other clones once, few, many or no size at all.

D gene	V gene	J gene	clone size	CDR3 protein	CDR3 DNA
TRBD1	TRBV7-2	TRBJ1-2	.	CASSLFLSGQGGSRYTF	TGTGCCAGCAGCCTATTTTTATCGGGACAGGGAGGTTCACGCTACACCTTC
TRBD2	TRBV19	TRBJ2-1	.	CASSAQRERSYNEQFF	TGTGCCAGTAGTGCCCAGCGGGAACGCTCCTACAATGAGCAGTTCTTC
TRBD1	TRBV19	TRBJ1-3	few	CASSIGGQASGNTIYF	TGTGCCAGTAGTATAGGCGGACAGGCGTCTGGAAACACCATATATTTT
.	TRBV19	TRBJ2-2	.	CASSPWSGAGGELFF	TGTGCCAGTAGTCCGTGGTCAGGGGCTGGCGGGGAGCTGTTTTTT
.	TRBV6-5	TRBJ2-2	few	CASRADSNTGELFF	TGTGCCAGCAGAGCTGACAGTAACACCGGGGAGCTGTTTTTT
.	TRBV19	TRBJ1-2	.	CASSIDPRTAPLRSYTF	TGTGCCAGTAGTATAGATCCTCGGACAGCCCCCCTAAGGAGCTACACCTTC
.	TRBV9	TRBJ2-3	.	CASSAIPGSNTQYF	TGTGCCAGCAGCGCAATCCCCGGGTCAAATACGCAGTATTTT
TRBD2	TRBV7-8	TRBJ2-7	.	CASSLALAGVEQYF	TGTGCCAGCAGCTTAGCTCTAGCGGGGGTCGAGCAGTACTTC
.	TRBV7-2	TRBJ1-3	.	CASSLGLSSGNTIYF	TGTGCCAGCAGCTTAGGTCTGAGCTCTGGAAACACCATATATTTT
.	TRBV7-3	TRBJ2-1	.	CASSLMAVSGVNEQFF	TGTGCCAGCAGCTTAATGGCCGTATCGGGAGTTAATGAGCAGTTCTTC
TRBD1	TRBV24-1	TRBJ2-6	.	CATSRTGVPSGANVLTF	TGTGCCACCAGCCGGACAGGGGTCCCCTCTGGGGCCAACGTCCTGACTTTC
.	TRBV4-2	TRBJ1-6	.	CASSQDTGTGNSPLHF	TGTGCCAGCAGCCAAGATACCGGGACTGGAAATTCACCCCTCCACTTT
.	TRBV5-1	TRBJ1-2	few	CASSREGGQGASGYTF	TGCGCCAGCAGCAGGGAGGGAGGCCAAGGGGCGTCTGGCTACACCTTC
TRBD1	TRBV19	TRBJ1-1	.	CASSFGTGNTEAFF	TGTGCCAGTAGTTTTGGGACAGGGAACACTGAAGCTTTCTTT
TRBD1	TRBV7-2	TRBJ1-2	.	CASSFTGGAAGYTF	TGTGCCAGCAGCTTCACAGGGGGCGCGGCCGGCTACACCTTC
TRBD2	TRBV11-2	TRBJ2-1	.	CASSWTSGSGTNEQFF	TGTGCCAGCAGTTGGACTAGCGGGAGTGGTACGAATGAGCAGTTCTTC
.	TRBV3-1/TRBV3-2	TRBJ1-5	.	CASSQGEGTNQPQHF	TGTGCCAGCAGCCAAGGAGAGGGCACCAATCAGCCCCAGCATTTT
.	TRBV19	TRBJ1-1	.	CASRQTDRNTEAFF	TGTGCCAGTAGACAGACGGACAGGAACACTGAAGCTTTCTTT
.	TRBV3-1/TRBV3-2	TRBJ2-1	.	CASSQERYPLNNEQFF	TGTGCCAGCAGCCAAGAACGGTATCCACTCAACAATGAGCAGTTCTTC
TRBD1	TRBV30	TRBJ2-2	.	CAFGTASNTGELFF	TGTGCCTTTGGGACAGCGTCGAACACCGGGGAGCTGTTTTTT
TRBD1	TRBV19	TRBJ1-2	.	CASRDTGGLFGYTF	TGTGCCAGTAGAGACACAGGGGGCCTCTTTGGCTACACCTTC
.	TRBV10-3	TRBJ2-5	.	CAIKGTGEVTQYF	TGTGCCATCAAAGGGACCGGGGAGGTGACCCAGTACTTC
TRBD1	TRBV2	TRBJ2-2	.	CASSVQGDTGELFF	TGTGCCAGCAGTGTACAGGGGGACACCGGGGAGCTGTTTTTT
.	TRBV12-1	TRBJ1-4	.	CASRTTEPQGQGRGGQNEKLFF	TGTGCCAGCAGGACGACCGAACCTCAGGGACAGGGGAGGGGAGGCCAAAATGAAAAACTGTTTTTT
TRBD2	TRBV4-3	TRBJ2-3	.	CASSQDRLAGDTQYF	TGCGCCAGCAGCCAAGATCGACTAGCGGGAGATACGCAGTATTTT
.	TRBV7-3	TRBJ2-1	.	CASSLGQGGNEQFF	TGTGCCAGCAGCTTAGGGCAGGGAGGTAATGAGCAGTTCTTC
.	TRBV3-1/TRBV3-2	TRBJ2-3	.	CASSQVPGSGQYF	TGTGCCAGCAGCCAAGTTCCGGGAAGTGGGCAGTATTTT
TRBD1	TRBV5-4	TRBJ2-7	.	CASSTRTGRGEQYF	TGTGCCAGCAGTACGAGGACAGGGAGAGGGGAGCAGTACTTC
.	TRBV5-1	TRBJ2-2	.	CASSFSPGGELFF	TGCGCCAGCAGCTTCTCCCCGGGTGGGGAGCTGTTTTTT
.	TRBV19	TRBJ1-2	.	CASSDRGTYGYTF	TGTGCCAGTAGTGACCGAGGGACTTATGGCTACACCTTC
.	TRBV9	TRBJ2-5	.	CASSVSPGTEETQYF	TGTGCCAGCAGCGTAAGTCCGGGGACTGAGGAGACCCAGTACTTC
.	TRBV9	TRBJ2-3	once	CASSINTDTQYF	TGTGCCAGCAGCATCAACACAGATACGCAGTATTTT
.	TRBV25-1	TRBJ2-3	.	CASSDGAASTDTQYF	TGTGCCAGCAGTGATGGGGCGGCTAGCACAGATACGCAGTATTTT
TRBD2	TRBV10-3	TRBJ2-2	.	CAIRRGLAGNTGELFF	TGTGCCATCAGGAGGGGACTAGCGGGAAACACCGGGGAGCTGTTTTTT
.	TRBV7-2	TRBJ2-7	.	CASSLVNYEQYF	TGTGCCAGCAGCTTAGTCAATTACGAGCAGTACTTC
.	TRBV5-1	TRBJ2-2	.	CASSATLAGGITGELFF	TGCGCCAGCAGCGCCACGCTAGCAGGGGGGATCACCGGGGAGCTGTTTTTT
.	TRBV20-1	TRBJ1-1	.	CSAAGWEAFF	TGCAGTGCGGCAGGGTGGGAAGCTTTCTTT
.	TRBV29-1	TRBJ2-7	once	CSVEGGQGIYEQYF	TGCAGCGTTGAAGGGGGTCAGGGTATCTACGAGCAGTACTTC
.	TRBV29-1	TRBJ2-2	.	CSWAGPTGELFF	TGCAGCTGGGCAGGGCCGACCGGGGAGCTGTTTTTT
TRBD2	TRBV5-1	TRBJ2-2	.	CASSFLAGGGTGELFF	TGCGCCAGCAGCTTTCTAGCGGGAGGGGGCACCGGGGAGCTGTTTTTT
TRBD1	TRBV6-2/TRBV6-3	TRBJ2-2	.	CASSQDRGHGELFF	TGTGCCAGCAGTCAGGACAGGGGGCACGGGGAGCTGTTTTTT
.	TRBV10-3	TRBJ2-7	once	CAIAEFPYEQYF	TGTGCCATCGCGGAATTCCCCTACGAGCAGTACTTC
TRBD2	TRBV3-1/TRBV3-2	TRBJ2-5	.	CASSHREGRETQYF	TGTGCCAGCAGCCACCGGGAGGGCCGAGAGACCCAGTACTTC
.	TRBV11-3	TRBJ1-5	.	CASSLALWSYSNQPQHF	TGTGCCAGCAGCTTAGCCCTCTGGTCCTATAGCAATCAGCCCCAGCATTTT